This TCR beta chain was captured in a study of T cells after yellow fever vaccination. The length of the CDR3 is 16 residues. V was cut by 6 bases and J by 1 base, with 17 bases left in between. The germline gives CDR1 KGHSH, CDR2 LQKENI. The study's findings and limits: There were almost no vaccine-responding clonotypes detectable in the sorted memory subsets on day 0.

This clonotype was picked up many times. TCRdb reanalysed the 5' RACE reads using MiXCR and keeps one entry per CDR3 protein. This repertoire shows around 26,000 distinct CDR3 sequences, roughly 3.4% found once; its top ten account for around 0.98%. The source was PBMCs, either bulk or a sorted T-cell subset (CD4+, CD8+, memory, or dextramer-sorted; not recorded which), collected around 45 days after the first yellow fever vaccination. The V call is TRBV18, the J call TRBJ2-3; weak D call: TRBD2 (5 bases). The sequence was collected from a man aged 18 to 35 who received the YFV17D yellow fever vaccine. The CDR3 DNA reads TGTGCCAGCTCTCTACTTTCCCACGGGGGCACAGATACGCAGTATTTT. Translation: CASSLLSHGGTDTQYF.